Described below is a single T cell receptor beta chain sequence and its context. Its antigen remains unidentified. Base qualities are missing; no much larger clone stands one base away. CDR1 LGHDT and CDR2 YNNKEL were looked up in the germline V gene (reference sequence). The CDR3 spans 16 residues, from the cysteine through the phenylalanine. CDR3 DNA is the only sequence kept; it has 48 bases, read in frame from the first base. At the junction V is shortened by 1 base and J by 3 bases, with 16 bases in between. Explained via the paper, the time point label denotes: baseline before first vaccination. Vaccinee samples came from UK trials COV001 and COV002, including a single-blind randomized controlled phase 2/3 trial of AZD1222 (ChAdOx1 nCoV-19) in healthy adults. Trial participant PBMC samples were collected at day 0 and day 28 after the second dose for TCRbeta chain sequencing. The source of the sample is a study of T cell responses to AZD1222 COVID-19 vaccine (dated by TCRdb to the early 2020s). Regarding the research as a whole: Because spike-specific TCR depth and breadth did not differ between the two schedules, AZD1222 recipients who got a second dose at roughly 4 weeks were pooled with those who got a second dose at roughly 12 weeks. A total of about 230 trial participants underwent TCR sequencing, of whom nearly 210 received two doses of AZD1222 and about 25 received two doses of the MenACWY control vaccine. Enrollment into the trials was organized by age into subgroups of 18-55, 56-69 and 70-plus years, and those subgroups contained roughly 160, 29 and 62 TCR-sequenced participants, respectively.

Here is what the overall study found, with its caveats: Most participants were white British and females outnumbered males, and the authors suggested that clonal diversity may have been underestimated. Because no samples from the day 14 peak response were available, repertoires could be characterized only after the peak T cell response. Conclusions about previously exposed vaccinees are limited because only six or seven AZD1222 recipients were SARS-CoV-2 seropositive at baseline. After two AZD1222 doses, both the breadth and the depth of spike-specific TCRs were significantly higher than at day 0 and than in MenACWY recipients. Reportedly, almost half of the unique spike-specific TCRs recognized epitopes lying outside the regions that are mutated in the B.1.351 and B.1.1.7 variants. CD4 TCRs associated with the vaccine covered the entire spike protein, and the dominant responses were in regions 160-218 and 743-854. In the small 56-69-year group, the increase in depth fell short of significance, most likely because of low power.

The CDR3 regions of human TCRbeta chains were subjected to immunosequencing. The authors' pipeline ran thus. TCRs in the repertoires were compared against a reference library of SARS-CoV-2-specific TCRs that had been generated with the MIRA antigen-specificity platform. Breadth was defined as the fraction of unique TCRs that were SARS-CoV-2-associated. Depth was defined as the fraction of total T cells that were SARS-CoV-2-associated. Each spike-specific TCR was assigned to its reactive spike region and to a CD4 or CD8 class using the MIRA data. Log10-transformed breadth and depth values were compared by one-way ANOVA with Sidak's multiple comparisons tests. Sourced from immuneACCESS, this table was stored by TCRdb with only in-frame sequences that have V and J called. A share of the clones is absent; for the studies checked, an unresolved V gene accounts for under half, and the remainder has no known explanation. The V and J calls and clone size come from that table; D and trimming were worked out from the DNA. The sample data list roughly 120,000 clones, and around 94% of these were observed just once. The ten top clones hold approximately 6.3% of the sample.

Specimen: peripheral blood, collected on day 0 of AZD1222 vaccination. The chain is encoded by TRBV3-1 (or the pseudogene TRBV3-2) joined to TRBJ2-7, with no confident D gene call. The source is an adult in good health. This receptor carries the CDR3 CASSQAPLSAFYEQYF. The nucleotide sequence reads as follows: TGTGCCAGCAGCCAAGCCCCTTTAAGCGCTTTCTACGAGCAGTACTTC.